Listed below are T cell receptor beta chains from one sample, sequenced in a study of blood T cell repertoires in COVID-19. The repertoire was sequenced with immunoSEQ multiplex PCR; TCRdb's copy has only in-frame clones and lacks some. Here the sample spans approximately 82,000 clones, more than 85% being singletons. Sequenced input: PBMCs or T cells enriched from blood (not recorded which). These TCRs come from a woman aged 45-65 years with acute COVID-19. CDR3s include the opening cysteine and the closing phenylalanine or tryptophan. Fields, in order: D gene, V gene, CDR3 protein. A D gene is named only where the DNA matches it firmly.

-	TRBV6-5	CASSNTLGQQETQYF
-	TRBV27	CASSLSRPNQPQHF
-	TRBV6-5	CASSPGEASYNEQFF
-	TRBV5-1	CASAEDNYGYTF
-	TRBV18	CASSPATGSGMNTEAFF
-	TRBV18	CASSPGTTNYGYTF
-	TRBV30	CAWRPPGGGREQYF
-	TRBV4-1	CASSQAGVGRAQYF
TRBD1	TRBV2	CASLGEGGLEAFF
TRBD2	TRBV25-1	CASRLAGGDEQYF
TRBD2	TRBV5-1	CASSLSGRSYNEQFF
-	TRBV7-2	CASSFTGVDSDTQYF
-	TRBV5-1	CASSADFVEPGELFF
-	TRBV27	CASGKRGKNIQYF
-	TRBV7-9	CASSPSLNYNEQFF
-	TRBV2	CASSEGAFLRARYGYTF
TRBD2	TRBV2	CASSEKLAGVYNEQFF
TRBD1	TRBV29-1	CSVVSGQGVIGNEKLFF
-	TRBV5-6	CASSLTGGNYGYTF
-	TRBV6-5	CASSTDRNTGELFF
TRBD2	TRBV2	CASSRGLAGGSYNEQFF
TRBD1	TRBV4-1	CASSRTGDEETQYF
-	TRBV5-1	CASSVVGGSSYEQYF
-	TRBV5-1	CASSIRDSGYEQYF
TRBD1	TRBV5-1	CASRPGQENSPLHF
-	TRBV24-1	CATSDSYHYDEQFF
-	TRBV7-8	CASSPMRDTQYF
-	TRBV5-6	CASSRWSGPFGYEQYF
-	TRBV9	CASSGPGGSSSYNEQFF